These 6 T cell receptor beta chains originate from one sample sequenced in a study of cytomegalovirus exposure and HLA in healthy donors. Both 60 Vbeta primers and 13 Jbeta primers went into the PCR. Generated by immunoSEQ multiplex PCR, the TCRdb table keeps only in-frame clones and is missing some. Here the sample spans about 270,000 clones, 65% to 85% being singletons. The sequencing sample was made of PBMCs. The receptors come from a female donor in good health and CMV-seronegative.

The J gene is TRBJ2-3, the V gene TRBV5-6; D call uncertain. V was clipped by 0 bases and J by 13 bases, with 15 bases between them. The CDR3 length is 13 residues. Germline-derived CDR1 and CDR2 are SGHDT and YYEEEE. CDR3 bases: TGTGCCAGCAGCTTGGCCCCAGGTAGAACGGAGTATTTT. Its translation is CASSLAPGRTEYF.

The rearrangement links TRBV28 to TRBJ1-1; a weak D match, TRBD1 (5 bases). Trimming took 3 bases from V and 4 from J, leaving 18 bases between them. Germline V gene sequence: CDR1 MDHEN, CDR2 SYDVKM. The CDR3 spans 16 residues. In nucleotides, the CDR3 is TGTGCCAGCAGTTTTTACTCCCGGGGGATGGCCACTGAAGCTTTCTTT. It yields the protein CASSFYSRGMATEAFF. Together with reference TRBV28 and TRBJ1-1, the CDR3 gives the full variable domain: DVKVTQSSRYLVKRTGEKVFLECVQDMDHENMFWYRQDPGLGLRLIYFSYDVKMKEKGDIPEGYSVSREKKERFSLILESASTNQTSMYLCASSFYSRGMATEAFFGQGTRLTVV.

The chain has TRBV14 and TRBJ2-1; the D is unclear. V lost 8 bases, J lost 6 bases, and 11 bases lay in between. There are 12 residues in the CDR3. In germline, CDR1 is SGHDN, CDR2 FVKESK. The CDR3 protein is CASRARGNEQFF. The CDR3 DNA reads TGTGCCAGCCGAGCTAGAGGCAATGAGCAGTTCTTC.

J is TRBJ1-6 and V is TRBV2, with D unclear. V dropped 1 base and J dropped 5 bases, with 15 bases sitting between them. Germline CDR1 reads SNHLY; CDR2 reads FYNNEI. The CDR3 is 17 amino acids. CDR3 protein: CASSEGKGVSDNSPLHF. CDR3 in DNA: TGTGCCAGCAGTGAAGGAAAGGGAGTTTCCGATAATTCACCCCTCCACTTT. The complete variable domain, with remaining parts taken from reference TRBV2 and TRBJ1-6, reads EPEVTQTPSHQVTQMGQEVILRCVPISNHLYFYWYRQILGQKVEFLVSFYNNEISEKSEIFDDQFSVERPDGSNFTLKIRSTKLEDSAMYFCASSEGKGVSDNSPLHFGNGTRLTVT.

The J gene is TRBJ1-2, the V gene TRBV9; D call uncertain. Germline V gene sequence: CDR1 SGDLS, CDR2 YYNGEE. This CDR3 has 12 residues. V lost 6 bases and J 4 bases, leaving 10 bases between the germline ends. CDR3 amino acids: CASTGSPYGYTF. The CDR3 DNA reads as TGTGCCAGCACAGGAAGCCCCTATGGCTACACCTTC.

This chain uses TRBV9 with TRBJ2-5, with TRBD2 matching over 7 bases. The CDR3 is made up of 14 amino acids. The V segment lost 3 bases and the J segment 7 bases; nucleotides outside the gene matches: 9. In germline, CDR1 is SGDLS, CDR2 YYNGEE. The CDR3 loop reads CASSAGGRVGTQYF. The CDR3 DNA reads as TGTGCCAGCAGCGCCGGGGGGAGGGTAGGGACCCAGTACTTC.